This T cell receptor beta chain was identified in a study of cytomegalovirus exposure and HLA in healthy donors. The PCR contained 60 Vbeta and 13 Jbeta primers. The repertoire was sequenced with immunoSEQ multiplex PCR; TCRdb's copy has only in-frame clones and lacks some. The repertoire has about 130,000 clones, 80% to 90% of them found once; the top ten carry roughly 3.5%. The CDR3 covers 15 residues. Deletions cut 2 bases from V and 6 bases from J, with 14 bases between. Germline assignment: CDR1 SGHTA and CDR2 FQGNSA. The sample consisted of PBMCs. The rearrangement links TRBV7-2 to TRBJ2-1; a weak D match, TRBD2 (7 bases). The TCR comes from a woman between 35 and 50 years old in good health and CMV-seropositive. DNA for the CDR3: TGTGCCAGCAGCTTAATCTGGGGAGGGGGCAATGAGCAGTTCTTC. Its translation is CASSLIWGGGNEQFF.